The 10 T cell receptor beta chains listed next were all sequenced from one sample in a study of T cell changes during pregnancy in multiple sclerosis. Only in-frame clones appear in the TCRdb table, and some are missing; sequencing was by immunoSEQ multiplex PCR. The profile shows approximately 34,000 clones, 90% of them singletons. This specimen was CD8+ T cells from peripheral blood mononuclear cells, taken before pregnancy. These receptors came from a female donor with multiple sclerosis, enrolled in a pregnancy study.

The chain employs TRBV4-1 and TRBJ2-7, with a possible D match to TRBD1 (6 bases). Germline CDR1 reads MGHRA; CDR2 reads YSYEKL. V lost 0 bases and J 1 base, leaving 10 bases between the germline ends. This CDR3 is 15 amino acids long. The CDR3 DNA sequence: TGCGCCAGCAGCCAAGATCGAGGACAGTCCTACGAGCAGTACTTC. Translation gives CASSQDRGQSYEQYF.

The CDR3 region has the DNA TGTGCCAGCAGCTCCGGACAGGGAGGGGATACGCAGTATTTT. Amino acids: CASSSGQGGDTQYF. The V call is TRBV27, the J call TRBJ2-3; perhaps TRBD1 as D (8 bases). This CDR3 is built from 14 residues. Per the germline V gene, CDR1 is MNHEY and CDR2 is SMNVEV (reference sequence). V was cut by 6 bases and J by 6 bases, with 16 bases left in between.

The rearrangement links TRBV11-3 to TRBJ2-1; 7 nucleotides match TRBD1. Germline CDR1 reads SGHNT; CDR2 reads YENEEA. The V segment lost 2 bases and the J segment 2 bases; nucleotides outside the gene matches: 3. This CDR3 is 15 amino acids long. The CDR3 nucleotides read TGTGCCAGCAGCTTAACCACAGGGGCCTACAATGAGCAGTTCTTC. It is translated as CASSLTTGAYNEQFF.

This clone appeared once. This chain links TRBV27 with TRBJ2-4; D perhaps matches TRBD1 (5 bases). Germline loops: CDR1 MNHEY, CDR2 SMNVEV (reference sequence). The CDR3 is 13 residues long. V was cut by 2 bases and J by 3 bases, with 5 bases left in between. CDR3 DNA: TGTGCCAGCAGTTTAGACAGCAAAAACATTCAGTACTTC. Residues: CASSLDSKNIQYF.

The chain links TRBV9 to TRBJ2-3, with D uncertain. The CDR3 is 12 amino acids. The V gene lost 5 bases and the J gene lost 6 bases, with 10 bases spanning the gap. Germline V gene data show CDR1 as SGDLS and CDR2 as YYNGEE. The CDR3 loop is CASRGIADTQYF. In DNA, the CDR3 is TGTGCCAGCAGGGGCATTGCGGATACGCAGTATTTT.

This clone was seen more than once but under ten times. This chain connects TRBV5-8 to TRBJ1-2; perhaps TRBD1 as D (5 bases). Per germline, CDR1 SGHTS and CDR2 YDEGEE. The CDR3 totals 14 residues. Trimming left V 2 bases short and J 2 bases short, with 10 bases between. The CDR3 loop is CASSFRVINYGYTF. As DNA, the CDR3 is TGTGCCAGCAGCTTCAGGGTTATCAACTATGGCTACACCTTC.

The chain combines TRBV4-3 with TRBJ1-1, with 10 positions matching TRBD1. V shed 4 bases, J shed 5 bases, and the junction held 10 bases outside the gene matches. Germline CDR1 reads LGHNA; CDR2 reads YSLEER. The CDR3 extends over 16 amino acids. CDR3 amino acids: CASSRRQGAGATEAFF. CDR3 DNA sequence: TGCGCCAGCAGCCGTAGACAGGGGGCTGGGGCGACTGAAGCTTTCTTT.

The chain couples TRBV7-8 to TRBJ2-3, with 13 bases aligning to TRBD2. J was trimmed by 2 bases and V by 3 bases; bases with no gene match: 14. CDR3 length: 20 residues. Germline lookup yields CDR1 SGHVS and CDR2 FQNEAQ. The DNA for the CDR3 is TGTGCCAGCAGCTTTCTATACACTCGGGGACTAGCGGGGACCACAGATACGCAGTATTTT. Translated: CASSFLYTRGLAGTTDTQYF.

CDR3 in amino acids: CASSLGVGVGAYEQYF. DNA for the CDR3: TGTGCCAGCAGCTTGGGAGTCGGGGTGGGCGCCTACGAGCAGTACTTC. The chain carries TRBV13 and TRBJ2-7; maybe TRBD2 (5 bases). The CDR3 length is 16 residues. CDR1 is PRHDT, CDR2 FYEKMQ, per germline (reference sequence). Trimming took off 3 bases at V and 2 bases at J, with 17 bases between the two ends.

The CDR3: CASSAQDSGSLVGETQYF. The CDR3 DNA follows: TGTGCCAGCAGCGCTCAAGATAGCGGGAGCTTGGTGGGGGAGACCCAGTACTTC. The rearrangement links TRBV11-2 to TRBJ2-5; 9 bases agree with TRBD2. The CDR3 is 18 amino acids. The trim removed 5 bases at V and 5 bases at J, leaving 18 bases unmatched. Germline values: CDR1 SGHAT, CDR2 FQNNGV.